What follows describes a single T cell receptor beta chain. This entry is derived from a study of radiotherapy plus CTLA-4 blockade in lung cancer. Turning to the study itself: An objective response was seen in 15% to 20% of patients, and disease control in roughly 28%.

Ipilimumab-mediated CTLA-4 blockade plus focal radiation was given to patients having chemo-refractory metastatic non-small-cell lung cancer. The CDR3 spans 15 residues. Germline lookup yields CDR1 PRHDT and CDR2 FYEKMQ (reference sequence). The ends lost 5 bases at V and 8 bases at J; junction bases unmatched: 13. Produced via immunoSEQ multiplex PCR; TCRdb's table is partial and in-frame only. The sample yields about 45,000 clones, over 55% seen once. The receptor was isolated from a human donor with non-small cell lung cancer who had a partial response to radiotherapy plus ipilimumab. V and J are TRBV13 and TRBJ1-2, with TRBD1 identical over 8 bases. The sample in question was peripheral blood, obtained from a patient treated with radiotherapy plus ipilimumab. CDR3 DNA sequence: TGTGCCAGCAGCGAATGGACAGGGAGGAATGACGGCTACACCTTC. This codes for CASSEWTGRNDGYTF.